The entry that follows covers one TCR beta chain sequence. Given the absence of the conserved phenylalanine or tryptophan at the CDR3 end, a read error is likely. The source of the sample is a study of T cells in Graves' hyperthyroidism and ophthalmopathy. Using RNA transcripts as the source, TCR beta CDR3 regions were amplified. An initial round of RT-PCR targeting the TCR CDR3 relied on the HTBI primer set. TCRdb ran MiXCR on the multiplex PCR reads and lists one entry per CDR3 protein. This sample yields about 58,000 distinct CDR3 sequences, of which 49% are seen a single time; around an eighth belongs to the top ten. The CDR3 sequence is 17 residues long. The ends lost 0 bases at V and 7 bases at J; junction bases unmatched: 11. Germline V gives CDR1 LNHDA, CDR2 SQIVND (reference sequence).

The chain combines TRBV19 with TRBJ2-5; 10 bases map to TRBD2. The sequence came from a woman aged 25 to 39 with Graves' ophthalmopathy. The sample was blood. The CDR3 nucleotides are TGTGCCAGTAGTATAGACGCTCCTAGCGGGAGCAGAGGGACCCAGTACTGC. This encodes CASSIDAPSGSRGTQYC.